The 29 T cell receptor beta chains below all came from one sample that was sequenced in a study of shared clonotypes between healthy human individuals. Naive CD8 cells lacked CD45RO, underwent positive selection for CCR7 and left out terminally differentiated effector memory CD45RA+ cells. Method: immunoSEQ multiplex PCR; TCRdb's copy keeps in-frame clones and lacks some. The repertoire includes some 2.1 million clones, roughly 95% of them detected once, and approximately 1.6% sits in the top ten. The sample comprised naive CD8+ T cells from PBMCs. The receptor set was obtained from a man aged 18 to 30 in good health. Some clones in this sample may be carry-over from other donors' samples.

This clone was detected once. The chain carries TRBV28 and TRBJ2-1, with 10 bases that match TRBD2. The CDR3 is 14 residues long. The V and J ends lost 6 bases and 4 bases, in that order; junction bases with no gene match: 3. The V gene's germline CDR1 is MDHEN and CDR2 SYDVKM. The CDR3 protein is CASRQREGYNEQFF. CDR3 sequence (DNA): TGTGCCAGCAGACAGCGGGAGGGTTACAATGAGCAGTTCTTC.

This clone was seen once. The chain combines TRBV27 with TRBJ2-6; D uncertain. This CDR3 spans 15 amino acids. V lost 5 bases, J lost 0 bases, and 8 bases lay in between. Germline loops: CDR1 MNHEY, CDR2 SMNVEV (reference sequence). This CDR3 is CASSPDHSGANVLTF. CDR3 DNA sequence: TGTGCCAGCAGTCCCGATCACTCTGGGGCCAACGTCCTGACTTTC.

This rearrangement joins TRBV9 to TRBJ1-4; D ambiguous. Germline loops: CDR1 SGDLS, CDR2 YYNGEE. This CDR3 has 15 amino acids. Trimming left V 3 bases short and J 6 bases short, with 15 bases between. DNA for the CDR3: TGTGCCAGCAGCGGTGGGTGGGGTGCAGATGAAAAACTGTTTTTT. Protein: CASSGGWGADEKLFF.

The chain couples TRBV11-2 to TRBJ1-5; D not resolved. Germline V gene sequence: CDR1 SGHAT, CDR2 FQNNGV. Trimming removed 4 bases from V and 5 bases from J, with 12 bases in between. The CDR3 extends over 14 amino acids. CDR3 loop: CASSYNTEDQPQHF. As DNA, the CDR3 is TGTGCCAGCAGCTACAACACAGAGGATCAGCCCCAGCATTTT.

The chain joins TRBV28 to TRBJ2-5; 8 bases fit TRBD1. V shed 7 bases, J shed 4 bases, and the junction held 11 bases outside the gene matches. Germline lookup yields CDR1 MDHEN and CDR2 SYDVKM. This CDR3 has 15 amino acids. CDR3: CASTRTQGALETQYF. The CDR3 nucleotides are TGTGCCAGCACCCGGACGCAGGGGGCCTTAGAGACCCAGTACTTC.

The V gene is TRBV7-6, the J gene TRBJ2-7; 8 bases agree with TRBD2. There are 20 residues in the CDR3. The V gene end was trimmed by 5 bases and the J gene end by 0 bases; junction bases not matched to a gene: 21. Germline V gene data show CDR1 as SGHVS and CDR2 as FNYEAQ. CDR3 DNA: TGTGCCAGCAGCGCACGACGGCCGGGCCTAGCGGGCCCCAGCTCCTACGAGCAGTACTTC. This codes for CASSARRPGLAGPSSYEQYF. The full variable domain, with the rest looked up from reference TRBV7-6 and TRBJ2-7, is GAGVSQSPRYKVTKRGQDVALRCDPISGHVSLYWYRQALGQGPEFLTYFNYEAQQDKSGLPNDRFSAERPEGSISTLTIQRTEQRDSAMYRCASSARRPGLAGPSSYEQYFGPGTRLTVT.

The gene calls are TRBV6-5 and TRBJ1-1; tentative D call: TRBD1 (6 bases). Germline CDR1 MNHEY, CDR2 SVGAGI. The CDR3 is made up of 14 amino acids. V gave up 0 bases and J gave up 6 bases, with 11 bases separating them. The CDR3 protein is CASSYSEGVSEAFF. The CDR3 DNA is TGTGCCAGCAGTTACTCAGAGGGGGTGTCTGAAGCTTTCTTT.

The V call is TRBV5-8, the J call TRBJ1-5; D not resolved. From germline, CDR1 is SGHTS and CDR2 YDEGEE. This CDR3 is 13 amino acids long. With 4 bases removed from V and 0 bases from J, the gap between germline ends came to 5 bases. The CDR3 sequence: CASSPSSNQPQHF. CDR3 DNA: TGTGCCAGCAGCCCTTCTAGCAATCAGCCCCAGCATTTT.

The gene calls are TRBV30 and TRBJ2-4; D not resolved. The germline V gene has CDR1 GTSNPN and CDR2 SVGIG (reference sequence). Deletions cut 2 bases from V and 1 base from J, with 9 bases between. The CDR3 consists of 14 residues. CDR3 loop: CAWSLEEAKNIQYF. CDR3 nucleotides: TGTGCCTGGAGTTTGGAAGAGGCCAAAAACATTCAGTACTTC.

The rearrangement uses TRBV23-1 and TRBJ2-1; 7 nucleotides match TRBD1. TRBV23-1 is labeled an ORF, and its function is uncertain. J was trimmed by 8 bases and V by 2 bases; bases with no gene match: 3. The CDR3 length is 13 residues. Written as DNA, the CDR3 is TGCGCCAGCAGTCAAAGACAGGGCCATGAGCAGTTCTTC. It yields the protein CASSQRQGHEQFF.

The J gene is TRBJ1-2, the V gene TRBV2; the match to TRBD1 covers 7 bases. From germline, CDR1 is SNHLY and CDR2 FYNNEI. The V and J ends lost 7 bases and 4 bases, in that order; junction bases with no gene match: 6. The CDR3 has 13 residues. Written as DNA, the CDR3 is TGTGCCAGCACTGGGACAGTCTCCTATGGCTACACCTTC. It encodes CASTGTVSYGYTF.

This rearrangement joins TRBV7-2 to TRBJ1-1; D gene unclear. Trimming pared 5 bases from V and 0 bases from J, leaving 13 bases between. The V gene's germline CDR1 is SGHTA and CDR2 FQGNSA. CDR3 length: 15 residues. The CDR3 spells CASSPWPLMNTEAFF. The CDR3 DNA is TGTGCCAGCAGCCCTTGGCCCCTAATGAACACTGAAGCTTTCTTT. The entire variable domain, with the rest obtained from reference TRBV7-2 and TRBJ1-1, is as follows: GAGVSQSPSNKVTEKGKDVELRCDPISGHTALYWYRQSLGQGLEFLIYFQGNSAPDKSGLPSDRFSAERTGGSVSTLTIQRTQQEDSAVYLCASSPWPLMNTEAFFGQGTRLTVV.

This chain joins TRBV4-3 and TRBJ2-1, with 7 bases matching TRBD1. Looked up from germline, CDR1 is LGHNA and CDR2 is YSLEER. V shed 4 bases, J shed 0 bases, and the junction held 9 bases outside the gene matches. This CDR3 contains 17 residues. The CDR3 here is CASSRLQGSSSYNEQFF. In DNA, the CDR3 is TGCGCCAGCAGCCGATTACAGGGGTCGAGCTCCTACAATGAGCAGTTCTTC.

V and J are TRBV10-3 and TRBJ2-3; maybe TRBD1 (6 bases). The CDR3 is 17 amino acids. Germline values: CDR1 ENHRY, CDR2 SYGVKD. Trimming pared 0 bases from V and 0 bases from J, leaving 13 bases between. This CDR3 is CAISESLRDTSTDTQYF. The CDR3 DNA reads as TGTGCCATCAGTGAGTCACTCCGGGACACCAGCACAGATACGCAGTATTTT.

This sequence joins TRBV2 and TRBJ2-5; 7 bases are shared with TRBD1. The CDR3 extends over 17 amino acids. V lost 4 bases, J lost 3 bases, and 14 bases stayed unmatched. Per germline, CDR1 SNHLY and CDR2 FYNNEI. The CDR3 region has the DNA TGTGCCAGCAGTGGCGCGGAGGACAGGCTCGTCGAAGAGACCCAGTACTTC. Amino acid sequence: CASSGAEDRLVEETQYF. The complete variable domain, with remaining parts taken from reference TRBV2 and TRBJ2-5, reads EPEVTQTPSHQVTQMGQEVILRCVPISNHLYFYWYRQILGQKVEFLVSFYNNEISEKSEIFDDQFSVERPDGSNFTLKIRSTKLEDSAMYFCASSGAEDRLVEETQYFGPGTRLLVL.

V is TRBV9 and J is TRBJ2-6, with D perhaps matching TRBD1 (7 bases). Trimming stripped 3 bases from V and 1 base from J, with 26 bases between. Germline V gene lookup returns CDR1 SGDLS and CDR2 YYNGEE. The CDR3 has 21 residues. The CDR3 coding sequence is TGTGCCAGCAGCGCGCCCCGCCTAACCGACAGGGAGGTTTCTGGGGCCAACGTCCTGACTTTC. Translating gives CASSAPRLTDREVSGANVLTF.

This chain connects TRBV19 to TRBJ1-5; D not certain. The V gene's germline CDR1 is LNHDA and CDR2 SQIVND (reference sequence). This CDR3 spans 13 amino acids. With 2 bases removed from V and 7 bases from J, the gap between germline ends came to 9 bases. The CDR3 DNA sequence: TGTGCCAGTAGTATATCTGGGAAACAGCCCCAGCATTTT. Protein product: CASSISGKQPQHF.

This chain joins TRBV9 and TRBJ2-3; 9 nucleotides line up with TRBD1. CDR3 size: 15 residues. V trimming: 3 bases; J trimming: 2 bases; junction bases outside the gene matches: 4. Germline CDR1 and CDR2: SGDLS and YYNGEE. The CDR3 nucleotides are TGTGCCAGCAGCGAACGGGACAGGGACACAGATACGCAGTATTTT. It yields the protein CASSERDRDTDTQYF. The full variable domain, in which reference TRBV9 and TRBJ2-3 provide the parts outside the CDR3, is DSGVTQTPKHLITATGQRVTLRCSPRSGDLSVYWYQQSLDQGLQFLIQYYNGEERAKGNILERFSAQQFPDLHSELNLSSLELGDSALYFCASSERDRDTDTQYFGPGTRLTVL.

The chain combines TRBV7-3 with TRBJ2-5; 7 bases match TRBD2. This CDR3 region has 15 residues. CDR1 is SGHTA, CDR2 FQGTGA, per germline. Trimming at V came to 5 bases and at J to 3 bases, leaving 9 bases not matched to a gene. CDR3 in amino acids: CASSRTPGTKETQYF. The CDR3 nucleotides are TGTGCCAGCAGCCGAACCCCAGGGACTAAAGAGACCCAGTACTTC.

The chain recombines TRBV27 with TRBJ2-1; TRBD2 matches 10 bases. The V and J ends lost 2 bases and 9 bases, in that order; junction bases with no gene match: 4. The germline V gene has CDR1 MNHEY and CDR2 SMNVEV (reference sequence). This CDR3 has 14 amino acids. CDR3 region: CASSLLAGAPEQFF. CDR3 sequence (DNA): TGTGCCAGCAGTTTACTAGCGGGAGCCCCTGAGCAGTTCTTC.

This chain connects TRBV11-2 to TRBJ2-3, with D perhaps TRBD1 or TRBD2 (5 bases each). This CDR3 has 16 amino acids. Germline loops: CDR1 SGHAT, CDR2 FQNNGV. Between the trimmed V and J ends, which lost 3 bases and 5 bases, there was a span of 18 bases. The CDR3 sequence is CASSFQGGHGGDTQYF. In DNA form, the CDR3 reads TGTGCCAGCAGCTTCCAGGGCGGCCATGGGGGAGATACGCAGTATTTT.

The genes are TRBV28 and TRBJ2-4; D is uncertain. The V and J ends lost 5 bases and 6 bases respectively, with 14 bases between them. Germline CDR1 and CDR2: MDHEN and SYDVKM. This CDR3 region has 14 residues. CDR3 DNA sequence: TGTGCCAGCAGTGGCGGAGAGTATGGAAACATTCAGTACTTC. Translation: CASSGGEYGNIQYF. The entire variable domain, with the rest obtained from reference TRBV28 and TRBJ2-4, is as follows: DVKVTQSSRYLVKRTGEKVFLECVQDMDHENMFWYRQDPGLGLRLIYFSYDVKMKEKGDIPEGYSVSREKKERFSLILESASTNQTSMYLCASSGGEYGNIQYFGAGTRLSVL.

This clone has just a few counts. The V call is TRBV11-2, the J call TRBJ1-1; no clear D gene. V gave up 3 bases and J gave up 7 bases, with 6 bases separating them. The CDR3 length is 11 residues. Germline CDR1 is SGHAT and CDR2 is FQNNGV. CDR3 sequence reads: CASSLSHEAFF. The CDR3, as DNA: TGTGCCAGCAGCTTGTCCCATGAAGCTTTCTTT.

For this clone: The same CDR3 also results from other DNA sequences found in this sample. CDR3 in amino acids: CASSRSYEQYF. CDR3 nucleotides: TGTGCCAGCAGTCGCAGCTACGAGCAGTACTTC. The chain carries TRBV28 and TRBJ2-7; D is undetermined. Trimming shortened V by 5 bases and J by 3 bases, and 5 bases separated the two germline ends. The CDR3 runs 11 residues. The germline V gene encodes CDR1 MDHEN and CDR2 SYDVKM.

The V call is TRBV27, the J call TRBJ1-1; 7 bases map to TRBD1. This CDR3 has 14 residues. The junction had 7 bases not matched to a gene; V was cut back by 5 bases and J by 4 bases. Germline values: CDR1 MNHEY, CDR2 SMNVEV (reference sequence). The CDR3: CASSQGGFVTEAFF. Written as DNA, the CDR3 is TGTGCCAGCAGTCAAGGGGGCTTCGTCACTGAAGCTTTCTTT.

This clone came up once. For the CDR3, the DNA is TGTGCCAGCAGCCACGGGACAGGGGGCGGGAACTATGGCTACACCTTC. As protein: CASSHGTGGGNYGYTF. The chain joins TRBV27 to TRBJ1-2, with 12 bases lining up with TRBD1. Germline V gene lookup returns CDR1 MNHEY and CDR2 SMNVEV (reference sequence). Germline trimming cut 6 bases from V and 2 bases from J; bases unmatched to any gene: 7. CDR3 size: 16 residues.

In regard to this clone: This CDR3 is also generated by other DNA sequences in the sample. The V call is TRBV5-1, the J call TRBJ2-7; 10 bases are shared with TRBD2. V lost 1 base to trimming and J lost 3 bases; unmatched junction nucleotides: 4. CDR1 and CDR2 from the germline V gene are SGHRS and YFSETQ. The CDR3 length is 15 residues. Here the CDR3 DNA reads TGCGCCAGCAGCTTGTCGGCTAGCGGGAGCTACGAGCAGTACTTC. It specifies CASSLSASGSYEQYF.

The chain uses TRBV5-1 and TRBJ2-3; D possibly corresponds to TRBD2 (5 bases). Germline V gene lookup returns CDR1 SGHRS and CDR2 YFSETQ. With 5 bases removed from V and 5 bases from J, the gap between germline ends came to 15 bases. CDR3 length: 14 amino acids. The CDR3 nucleotides read TGCGCCAGCAGAAGTCAACTAGAGGTAGATACGCAGTATTTT. Translated, it gives CASRSQLEVDTQYF.

Points on this clone: Within the sample, other DNA sequences also encode this same CDR3. The genes are TRBV7-3 and TRBJ2-3; D not resolved. CDR3 length equals 13 residues. The germline V and J ends were trimmed by 1 base and 1 base, with 3 bases remaining between them. The V gene's germline CDR1 is SGHTA and CDR2 FQGTGA. The CDR3 is CASSLIRTDTQYF. CDR3 bases: TGTGCCAGCAGCTTAATCCGCACAGATACGCAGTATTTT.